Each of the 2 T cell receptor beta chains below was sequenced from the same sample in a study of T cell repertoires in cytomegalovirus infection. TCRdb re-analysed the reads in MiXCR, keeping a single row per CDR3 protein. The repertoire holds around 340,000 distinct CDR3 sequences, with around 29% as singletons. Their target antigens are unknown. The sample in question was cultured PBMCs, obtained from culture after CMV antigen stimulation. The receptors here all came from a human donor in good health (CMV status not recorded). Some clones in this sample may be carry-over from other donors' samples.

This clonotype was seen only a few times. This chain connects TRBV6-2 or TRBV6-3 to TRBJ2-5, with 8 bases identical to TRBD1. The CDR3 is 15 amino acids. The germline V gene has CDR1 MNHEY and CDR2 SVGEGT. Trimming removed 6 bases from V and 2 bases from J; junction bases left unmatched: 8. The CDR3 bases are TGTGCCAGCAGCGACCAGGGGGCAGGACAAGAGACCCAGTACTTC. As protein: CASSDQGAGQETQYF.

The chain employs TRBV11-1 and TRBJ2-3; no firm D call. V gave up 6 bases and J gave up 2 bases, with 15 bases separating them. This CDR3 has 15 amino acids. Germline V gene sequence: CDR1 SGHAT, CDR2 FQDESV (reference sequence). The CDR3 sequence: CASRSGAVITDTQYF. CDR3 nucleotide sequence: TGTGCCAGCAGATCCGGCGCGGTGATCACAGATACGCAGTATTTT.